The rows below give T cell receptor beta chains drawn from one sample of a study of blood T cell repertoires in COVID-19. Here immunoSEQ multiplex PCR was the method, and the copy in TCRdb shows in-frame clones only, minus some. The sample comprises around 110,000 clones, 82% of which are singletons, and 7.9% rests with the top ten. Sequencing was done on a sample of peripheral blood. The receptors stem from a man in his 70s with acute or convalescent COVID-19. CDR3s include the opening cysteine and the closing phenylalanine or tryptophan. D genes are given only for firm matches. The size field is filled for only some rows; it gives once, few, many or a size class.

size,J,V,D,CDR3,DNA
NA,TRBJ2-1,TRBV14,NA,CASSQAGVAWGEQFF,TGTGCCAGCAGCCAAGCGGGGGTAGCGTGGGGTGAGCAGTTCTTC
NA,TRBJ2-1,TRBV7-3,NA,CASSPRWSSYNEQFF,TGTGCCAGCAGCCCCAGATGGAGCTCCTACAATGAGCAGTTCTTC
NA,TRBJ1-4,TRBV28,NA,CASSPATNEKLFF,TGTGCCAGCAGCCCCGCAACTAATGAAAAACTGTTTTTT
NA,TRBJ2-7,TRBV7-6,TRBD2,CASSKREGGYEQYF,TGTGCCAGCAGCAAGCGGGAGGGCGGATACGAGCAGTACTTC
once,TRBJ1-2,TRBV15,NA,CATSIPGASIGGYTF,TGTGCCACCAGCATCCCAGGGGCATCGATTGGAGGCTACACCTTC
NA,TRBJ1-6,TRBV29-1,TRBD1,CSVTTGGNSPLHF,TGCAGCGTGACGACAGGGGGGAATTCACCCCTCCACTTT
NA,TRBJ2-7,TRBV5-8,NA,CASTSLGQGSYEQYF,TGTGCCAGCACTTCCCTTGGGCAGGGGTCCTACGAGCAGTACTTC
NA,TRBJ1-5,TRBV4-1,NA,CASMDRYSNQPQHF,TGCGCCAGTATGGACAGATATAGCAATCAGCCCCAGCATTTT
NA,TRBJ2-1,TRBV30,NA,CAWSVRGEGFF,TGTGCCTGGAGTGTACGAGGCGAGGGGTTCTTC
NA,TRBJ2-3,TRBV5-1,NA,CASSVGHSDTQYF,TGCGCCAGCAGCGTAGGACACAGCGATACGCAGTATTTT
NA,TRBJ2-3,TRBV5-4,TRBD1,CASSLWTGPLTDTQYF,TGTGCCAGCAGCCTCTGGACAGGGCCACTCACAGATACGCAGTATTTT
once,TRBJ1-5,TRBV5-1,NA,CASSLAGVWSDRLIF,TGCGCCAGCAGCTTGGCTGGGGTGTGGTCTGACAGGCTGATTTTT
NA,TRBJ1-2,TRBV5-4,TRBD1,CASSPDRGRGYTF,TGTGCCAGCAGCCCGGACAGGGGGAGAGGCTACACCTTC
NA,TRBJ1-1,TRBV3-1/TRBV3-2,TRBD1,CASSQGQTGLGKAFF,TGTGCCAGCAGCCAAGGCCAGACAGGGTTGGGGAAAGCTTTCTTT
once,TRBJ2-6,TRBV10-3,NA,CAISGGQGKSGANVLTF,TGTGCCATCAGTGGTGGGCAGGGGAAGTCTGGGGCCAACGTCCTGACTTTC
NA,TRBJ1-2,TRBV28,TRBD1,CASSYGQDYGYTF,TGTGCCAGCAGTTATGGACAGGACTATGGCTACACCTTC
few,TRBJ2-7,TRBV7-3,NA,CASSSGQPEQYF,TGTGCCAGCAGCTCCGGACAGCCCGAGCAGTACTTC
NA,TRBJ2-5,TRBV2,TRBD2,CASQPGTKAFETQYF,TGTGCCAGCCAACCCGGGACTAAGGCGTTCGAGACCCAGTACTTC
NA,TRBJ1-6,TRBV14,NA,CASSPRPTGNSPLHF,TGTGCCAGCAGCCCCAGACCTACAGGGAATTCACCCCTCCACTTT
NA,TRBJ1-5,TRBV6-6,NA,CASSDRGSNQPQHF,TGTGCCAGCAGTGATAGGGGGAGCAATCAGCCCCAGCATTTT
NA,TRBJ2-3,TRBV5-4,NA,CASSSGGRTDTQYF,TGTGCCAGCAGCTCTGGAGGGAGAACAGATACGCAGTATTTT
NA,TRBJ1-6,TRBV28,NA,CASSLLAPGGYSPLHF,TGTGCCAGCAGTTTACTTGCTCCTGGGGGGTATTCACCCCTCCACTTT
NA,TRBJ2-1,TRBV11-2,TRBD2,CASSLDRGRAINEQFF,TGTGCCAGCAGCTTAGATCGCGGGAGGGCCATCAATGAGCAGTTCTTC
NA,TRBJ2-3,TRBV27,TRBD1,CASSSTGGRTDTQYF,TGTGCCAGCAGTAGTACAGGGGGCAGAACAGATACGCAGTATTTT